The rows below give T cell receptor beta chains drawn from one sample of a study of cytomegalovirus exposure and HLA in healthy donors. Assay used: immunoSEQ multiplex PCR; TCRdb lists only in-frame clones, some missing. The sample consists of more than 95,000 clones, about 85% of them appearing once. Source material: PBMCs. The receptors here all came from a man between 18 and 35 years old in good health and CMV-seropositive. Each CDR3 is given with its conserved first and last residue. D genes are given only for firm matches. Rows may omit the clone size; those that give it use once, few, many or a size class.

clone_size,v_call,j_call,d_call,cdr3_nt,cdr3_aa
.,TRBV5-1,TRBJ2-3,TRBD2,TGCGCCAGCAGCTTCAGCACTAGCGGGGGGCTCACAGATACGCAGTATTTT,CASSFSTSGGLTDTQYF
.,TRBV5-1,TRBJ2-1,TRBD2,TGCGCCAGCAGCCTAGCGGGGGCCCCGCCCCGAGGGCTGGAGTTCTTC,CASSLAGAPPRGLEFF
.,TRBV10-2,TRBJ1-5,.,TGCGCCAGCAGTGACAGGAAGGCGGGCAGTCTTAATCAGCCCCAGCATTTT,CASSDRKAGSLNQPQHF
.,TRBV29-1,TRBJ2-5,.,TGCAGCGTTGAAGATCGTTCTAACAGGAAGGATCAAGAGACCCAGTACTTC,CSVEDRSNRKDQETQYF
.,TRBV19,TRBJ2-1,.,TGTGCCAGTAGTACCTACGGGGGATCCGATGAGCAGTTCTTC,CASSTYGGSDEQFF
.,TRBV6-1,TRBJ1-4,.,TGTGCCAGCAGTGAAAAAGGGGCTAATGAAAAACTGTTTTTT,CASSEKGANEKLFF
.,TRBV6-6,TRBJ1-3,.,TGTACCTCTGAGCGGCTAAGCTCTGGAAACACCATATATTTT,CTSERLSSGNTIYF
.,TRBV28,TRBJ1-2,.,TGTGCCAGCAGTTTACGAGGGGGGGCGAGGGGCTACACCTTC,CASSLRGGARGYTF
.,TRBV6-1,TRBJ1-2,TRBD1,TGTGCCAGCAGTGAATCCTCCAAGGGGGCAATAGGAAATGGCTACACCTTC,CASSESSKGAIGNGYTF
.,TRBV2,TRBJ1-1,.,TGTGCCAGCAGTCGTACCCCTCCGGGATGGACTGAAGCTTTCTTT,CASSRTPPGWTEAFF
.,TRBV28,TRBJ2-5,TRBD2,TGTGCCAGCAGTTCCGGGGGGTCATGGGAGACCCAGTACTTC,CASSSGGSWETQYF
.,TRBV7-9,TRBJ1-1,.,TGTGCCAGCAGCTTGGGCCTTTTTGGAGGGAACATTGAAGCTTTCTTT,CASSLGLFGGNIEAFF
.,TRBV21-1,TRBJ2-5,.,TGTGCCAGCAGCAAAAAAAAAGGGGGCTTCTTACAAGAGACCCAGTACTTC,CASSKKKGGFLQETQYF
.,TRBV2,TRBJ1-1,TRBD1,TGTGCCAGCAGTGAAGAAGGACAGGGGAAAGCTTTCTTT,CASSEEGQGKAFF
.,TRBV6-5,TRBJ1-1,.,TGTGCCAGCAGTTACTCGGAGGGTCAAGGCGAAGCTTTCTTT,CASSYSEGQGEAFF
.,TRBV2,TRBJ1-6,.,TGTGCCAGCAAAGACCACTACCCCTCACCCCTCCACTTT,CASKDHYPSPLHF
.,TRBV27,TRBJ2-7,.,TGTGCCAGCACCCCTGGAGGAAGGGGGGAGCAGTACTTC,CASTPGGRGEQYF
.,TRBV5-1,TRBJ2-3,.,TGCGCCAGCAGCTTGAGTCAGTATAACACAGATACGCAGTATTTT,CASSLSQYNTDTQYF
.,TRBV19,TRBJ1-5,.,TGTGCCAGTAGTCTTCTGAAGGGGACTGGGAGCAATCAGCCCCAGCATTTT,CASSLLKGTGSNQPQHF
.,TRBV7-9,TRBJ2-7,.,TGTGCCAGCAGCTTACGGGGGATCGACGAGCAGTACTTC,CASSLRGIDEQYF
.,TRBV28,TRBJ2-7,.,TGTGCCAGCAGAACCCGCCCCTTCGTCACCCCGAGCTCCTACGAGCAGTACTTC,CASRTRPFVTPSSYEQYF
.,TRBV5-1,TRBJ2-5,.,TGCGCCAGCAGCTTGGTGGCAGGGTCACAAGAGACCCAGTACTTC,CASSLVAGSQETQYF
.,TRBV11-2,TRBJ1-2,.,TGTGCCAGCAGCTTAGCCCCCTCCTACTATGGCTACACCTTC,CASSLAPSYYGYTF
.,TRBV19,TRBJ2-1,TRBD2,TGTGCCAGTAGTATCGGCGGGCCTAGCGGGGGGGTGTACAATGAGCAGTTCTTC,CASSIGGPSGGVYNEQFF
.,TRBV7-2,TRBJ1-4,TRBD1,TGTGCCAGCAGCCCTAGGACAGGGGCGGAAAAACTGTTTTTT,CASSPRTGAEKLFF
.,TRBV7-2,TRBJ2-1,TRBD2,TGTGCCAGCAGCCCTGGACTAGCGGGGGCCAATGAGCAGTTCTTC,CASSPGLAGANEQFF
.,TRBV15,TRBJ1-2,TRBD1,TGTGCCACCAGCGTCGGGACAGTGAGAAGGTTCGGGGTTAACTATGGCTACACCTTC,CATSVGTVRRFGVNYGYTF
.,TRBV2,TRBJ1-4,.,TGTGCCAGCAGTGAAGCCTGGGTGCAGGGTGCAACTAATGAAAAACTGTTTTTT,CASSEAWVQGATNEKLFF
few,TRBV6-1,TRBJ1-6,TRBD1,TGTGCCAGCAGCTTAGACAGGGCTGAATCACCCCTCCACTTT,CASSLDRAESPLHF
.,TRBV11-2,TRBJ1-2,TRBD1,TGTGCCAGCAGTCGACAGGGCCTGGGGGATGGCTACACCTTC,CASSRQGLGDGYTF
.,TRBV5-1,TRBJ2-7,.,TGCGCCAGCAGCTTGGTTTCTGGCAGGATGAACGAGCAGTACTTC,CASSLVSGRMNEQYF
.,TRBV28,TRBJ1-1,.,TGTGCCAGCAGGAAGTGGGAGATGAACACTGAAGCTTTCTTT,CASRKWEMNTEAFF
once,TRBV30,TRBJ2-5,.,TGTGCCTTGGGGGGTCTGGGACAGACCCAGTACTTC,CALGGLGQTQYF
.,TRBV4-1,TRBJ1-1,.,TGCGCCAGCAGCCTACAGGGCGCTGAAGCTTTCTTT,CASSLQGAEAFF
.,TRBV5-1,TRBJ1-2,TRBD1,TGCGCCAGCAGCCAAGGACAGGGGGCATATGGCTACACCTTC,CASSQGQGAYGYTF
.,TRBV5-1,TRBJ2-1,TRBD2,TGCGCCAGCTCGATCCGGACTAGCACGGATGAGCAGTTCTTC,CASSIRTSTDEQFF
.,TRBV6-6,TRBJ2-7,TRBD1,TGTGCCAGCAGTCACGACAGGGCCTACGAGCAGTACTTC,CASSHDRAYEQYF
.,TRBV9,TRBJ2-1,TRBD2,TGTGCCAGCAGCGTAGTAGCGGGGGGGCCAAAGCAGTTCTTC,CASSVVAGGPKQFF
few,TRBV19,TRBJ1-6,.,TGTGCCAGTAGTATAGGAACACACAGGAACAATTCACCCCTCCACTTT,CASSIGTHRNNSPLHF
.,TRBV6-1,TRBJ1-3,TRBD1,TGTGCCAGCAGTGAAATTTTGGGACAGGGAAAACAGAACACCATATATTTT,CASSEILGQGKQNTIYF
.,TRBV4-1,TRBJ2-7,TRBD2,TGCGCCAGCAGCCATCACGGGGGGGGTACGAGCTCCTACGAGCAGTACTTC,CASSHHGGGTSSYEQYF
once,TRBV6-5,TRBJ1-2,.,TGTGCCACTTTTTCCGGAGGGCCCCCAACTGGCTACACCTTC,CATFSGGPPTGYTF
.,TRBV6-5,TRBJ1-1,TRBD1,TGTGCCAGCAGTTTAACGGGGGACAGCACTGAAGCTTTCTTT,CASSLTGDSTEAFF
.,TRBV6-5,TRBJ1-2,TRBD1,TGTGCCAGCAGTTACTCCCCGACAGGGACAGGGTATGGCTACACCTTC,CASSYSPTGTGYGYTF
.,TRBV14,TRBJ1-5,.,TGTGCCAGCAGCCATCAGAGCAATCAGCCCCAGCATTTT,CASSHQSNQPQHF
.,TRBV10-3,TRBJ2-7,TRBD2,TGTGCCACCGGGGGGAGGGGTTCCTACGAGCAGTACTTC,CATGGRGSYEQYF
.,TRBV7-8,TRBJ2-3,.,TGTGCCAGCAGCTTAGCGTCGGCAGATACGCAGTATTTT,CASSLASADTQYF